This TCR beta chain derives from a study of response to subunit inactivated influenza vaccine. TCRdb redid the calling of the RT-PCR reads with MiXCR, one entry per CDR3 protein. The sample has fewer than 250,000 distinct CDR3 sequences; 14% are singletons. General study results and limits: The authors put forward the suggestion that each seasonal influenza vaccination may bring in only a limited number of new T cells.

Per germline, CDR1 SGHVS and CDR2 FNYEAQ. The CDR3 runs to 14 residues. V gave up 2 bases and J gave up 6 bases, with 8 bases separating them. To note about this clonotype: Antigen unknown.

This chain links TRBV7-6 with TRBJ1-6; possibly TRBD1 for D (5 bases). The material sequenced was CD8+ T cells sorted from PBMCs, taken approximately 5 days after vaccination. This receptor was taken from a man aged 45 to 65 who received an inactivated influenza vaccine. The CDR3 reads CASSLTRGNSPLHF. CDR3 bases: TGTGCCAGCAGCTTAACGAGGGGTAATTCACCCCTCCACTTT.